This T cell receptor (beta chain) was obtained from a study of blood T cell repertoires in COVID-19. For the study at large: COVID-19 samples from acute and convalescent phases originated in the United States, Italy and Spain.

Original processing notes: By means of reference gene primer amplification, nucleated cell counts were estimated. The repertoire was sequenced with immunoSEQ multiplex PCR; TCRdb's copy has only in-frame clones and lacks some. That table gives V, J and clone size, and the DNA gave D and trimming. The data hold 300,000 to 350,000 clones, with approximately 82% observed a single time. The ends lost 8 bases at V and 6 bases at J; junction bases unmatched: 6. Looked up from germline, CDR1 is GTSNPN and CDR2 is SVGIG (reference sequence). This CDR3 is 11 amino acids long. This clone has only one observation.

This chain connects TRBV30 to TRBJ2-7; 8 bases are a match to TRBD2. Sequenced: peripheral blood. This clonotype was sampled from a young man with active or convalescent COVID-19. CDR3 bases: TGTGCCCACACTGCGGGAGGCGAGCAGTACTTC. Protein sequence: CAHTAGGEQYF.